This T cell receptor delta chain was sequenced during a study of γδ T cells in repeated Plasmodium falciparum infection. On the study more broadly: The natural-infection arm compared Malian children under seasonal malaria with matched Australian children. Whole-study results and caveats: Many TCRgamma sequences overlapped between individuals in stable Vgamma9/Vdelta2+ repertoires.

V was trimmed by 3 bases and J by 0 bases, leaving 20 bases between them. CDR3 length: 18 amino acids. CDR1 is TSWWSYY, CDR2 QGS, per germline. Sequencing covered both gamma and delta TCR chains per sample. TCRdb processed the multiplex PCR reads again with the CATT caller. The sample has roughly 86,000 delta-chain clones, approximately 1.5% seen once. Flow sorting of PBMC yielded separate Vgamma9/Vdelta2+ and Vdelta2-negative gammadelta T cell populations for bulk repertoire analysis. This clone was picked up many times. The antigen is not known. This TCR was recovered from a pool of human donors (malaria-infected and uninfected, not separated). V and J are TRDV1 and TRDJ1; D remains ambiguous. The sequencing input was gamma-delta T cells from blood. The CDR3 nucleotides are TGTGCTCTTGGGGATCTCACTACGAGGCTGGTTTACACCGATAAACTCATCTTT. This codes for CALGDLTTRLVYTDKLIF.